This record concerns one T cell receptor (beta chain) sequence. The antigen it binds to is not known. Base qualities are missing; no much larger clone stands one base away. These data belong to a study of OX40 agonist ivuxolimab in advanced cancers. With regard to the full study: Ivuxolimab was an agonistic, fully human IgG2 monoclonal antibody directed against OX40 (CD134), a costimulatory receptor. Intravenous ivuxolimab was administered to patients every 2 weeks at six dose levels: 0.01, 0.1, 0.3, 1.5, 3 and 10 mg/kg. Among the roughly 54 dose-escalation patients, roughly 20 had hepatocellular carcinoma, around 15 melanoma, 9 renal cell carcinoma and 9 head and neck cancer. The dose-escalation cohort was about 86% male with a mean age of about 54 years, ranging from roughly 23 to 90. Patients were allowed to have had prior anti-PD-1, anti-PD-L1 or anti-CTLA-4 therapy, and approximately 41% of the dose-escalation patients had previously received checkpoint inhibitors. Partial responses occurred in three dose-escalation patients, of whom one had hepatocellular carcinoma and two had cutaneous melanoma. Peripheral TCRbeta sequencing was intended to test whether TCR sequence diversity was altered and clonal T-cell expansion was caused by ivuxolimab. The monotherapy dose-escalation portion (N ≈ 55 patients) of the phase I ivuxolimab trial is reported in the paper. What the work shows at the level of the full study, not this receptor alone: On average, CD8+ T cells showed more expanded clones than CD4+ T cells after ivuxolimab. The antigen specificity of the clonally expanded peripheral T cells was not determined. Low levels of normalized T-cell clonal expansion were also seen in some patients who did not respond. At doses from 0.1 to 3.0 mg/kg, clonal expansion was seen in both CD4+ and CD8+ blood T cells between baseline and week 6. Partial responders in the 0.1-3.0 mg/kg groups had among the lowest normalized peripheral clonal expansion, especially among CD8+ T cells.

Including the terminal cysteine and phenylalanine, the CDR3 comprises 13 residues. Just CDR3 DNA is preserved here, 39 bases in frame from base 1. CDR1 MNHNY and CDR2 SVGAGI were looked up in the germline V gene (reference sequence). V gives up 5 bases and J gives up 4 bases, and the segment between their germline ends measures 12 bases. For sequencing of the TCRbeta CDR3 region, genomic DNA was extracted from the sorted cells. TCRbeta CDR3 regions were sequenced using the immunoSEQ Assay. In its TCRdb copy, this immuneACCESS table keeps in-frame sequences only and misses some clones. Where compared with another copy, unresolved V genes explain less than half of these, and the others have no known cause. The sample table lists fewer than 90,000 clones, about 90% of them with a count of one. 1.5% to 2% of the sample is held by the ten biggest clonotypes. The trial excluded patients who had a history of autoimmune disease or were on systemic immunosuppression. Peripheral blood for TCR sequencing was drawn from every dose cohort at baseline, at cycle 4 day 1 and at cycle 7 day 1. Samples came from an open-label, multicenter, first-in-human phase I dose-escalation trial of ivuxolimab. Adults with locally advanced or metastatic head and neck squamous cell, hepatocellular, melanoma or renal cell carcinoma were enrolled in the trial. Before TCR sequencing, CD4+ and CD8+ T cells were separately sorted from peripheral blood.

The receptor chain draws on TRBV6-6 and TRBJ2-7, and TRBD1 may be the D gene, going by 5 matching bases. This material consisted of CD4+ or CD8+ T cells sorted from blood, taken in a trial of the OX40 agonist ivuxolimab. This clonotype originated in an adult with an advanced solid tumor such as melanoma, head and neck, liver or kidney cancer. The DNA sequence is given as TGTGCCAGCAGTCGGGCAGGGATGTACGAGCAGTACTTC. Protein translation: CASSRAGMYEQYF.